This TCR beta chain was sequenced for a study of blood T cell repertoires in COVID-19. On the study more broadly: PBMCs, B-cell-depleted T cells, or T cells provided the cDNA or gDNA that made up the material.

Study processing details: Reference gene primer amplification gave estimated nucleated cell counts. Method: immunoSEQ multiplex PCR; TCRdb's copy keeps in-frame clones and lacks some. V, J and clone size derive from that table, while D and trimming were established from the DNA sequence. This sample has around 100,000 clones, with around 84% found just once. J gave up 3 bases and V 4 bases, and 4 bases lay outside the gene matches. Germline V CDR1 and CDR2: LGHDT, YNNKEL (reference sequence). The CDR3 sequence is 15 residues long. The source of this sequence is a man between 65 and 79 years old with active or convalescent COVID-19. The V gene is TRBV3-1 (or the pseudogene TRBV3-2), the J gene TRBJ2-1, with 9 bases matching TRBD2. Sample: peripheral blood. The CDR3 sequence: CASSRPSGNYNEQFF. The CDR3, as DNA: TGTGCCAGCAGCCGTCCTAGCGGGAACTACAATGAGCAGTTCTTC.